These T cell receptor beta chains were read from a single sample in a study of blood T cell repertoires in COVID-19. The repertoire was sequenced with immunoSEQ multiplex PCR; TCRdb's copy has only in-frame clones and lacks some. The sample yields about 140,000 clones, 85% seen once. The sample comprised peripheral blood. All receptors come from a man aged 50 to 59 with acute or convalescent COVID-19. Both conserved end residues are trimmed from each CDR3.

CDR3aa,j_gene,v_gene
ASAQGVEAF,TRBJ1-1,TRBV28
ATSRGAFYGYT,TRBJ1-2,TRBV15
ATSRDNRGGRSTDTQY,TRBJ2-3,TRBV15
ASSPLLAGGNSPYEQF,TRBJ2-1,TRBV5-8
ASSPRGYYEQY,TRBJ2-7,TRBV9
ASTTGNTGELF,TRBJ2-2,TRBV6-5
ASSSGLYNSPLH,TRBJ1-6,TRBV6-2/TRBV6-3
ASSWRQLAGDADTQY,TRBJ2-3,TRBV5-5
ASSLPKGQSWEQY,TRBJ2-7,TRBV11-3
ASSQDWAGGSNQPQH,TRBJ1-5,TRBV4-1
ASGGANQPQH,TRBJ1-5,TRBV9
ANWRGEGSGEQY,TRBJ2-7,TRBV6-5
ASSLSSAQY,TRBJ2-3,TRBV7-9
ASSGGSGANVLT,TRBJ2-6,TRBV18
ASSPPNTGELF,TRBJ2-2,TRBV12-3/TRBV12-4
ASSRTSRDIQY,TRBJ2-4,TRBV7-6
ASSLRTSVGNEQF,TRBJ2-1,TRBV5-1
ASSSFRDRGMNEQF,TRBJ2-1,TRBV11-3
ASSLLWPPTNTGELF,TRBJ2-2,TRBV7-9
AITRSSDQPQH,TRBJ1-5,TRBV10-3
AWRLSPPTEAF,TRBJ1-1,TRBV30
SASFWLAGDHEQF,TRBJ2-1,TRBV20-1
ASSPDRVTGYGYT,TRBJ1-2,TRBV5-8
ASSYGRFKSYEQY,TRBJ2-7,TRBV6-6
ATPRGVQETQY,TRBJ2-5,TRBV7-9
ASSYLETGSYEQY,TRBJ2-7,TRBV6-6
ASSYLPNTGELF,TRBJ2-2,TRBV11-1
ASSIAGGIYEQY,TRBJ2-7,TRBV5-1
ASSKTGQIQETQY,TRBJ2-5,TRBV11-3
ASSVEGETQY,TRBJ2-5,TRBV9
ASSFLPGDEETQY,TRBJ2-5,TRBV21-1
ATSSPGGRGGLNEQF,TRBJ2-1,TRBV15
ASSLGPPLTGELF,TRBJ2-2,TRBV27